The next 10 T cell receptor beta chains were all read from a single sample in a study of T cells in tuberculosis. Sequencing was performed with immunoSEQ multiplex PCR; in TCRdb, only in-frame clones are kept and a portion is missing. The repertoire consists of around 22,000 clones, with around 95% occurring once and the leading ten covering 9% to 9.5%. The sequenced material came from PBMCs. These receptors all come from a donor aged 10 to 29 with latent tuberculosis or without tuberculosis infection.

The J gene is TRBJ2-1, the V gene TRBV10-3; the match to TRBD1 covers 9 bases. V trimming: 6 bases; J trimming: 3 bases; junction bases outside the gene matches: 6. The CDR3 extends over 15 amino acids. Per germline, CDR1 ENHRY and CDR2 SYGVKD. The DNA for the CDR3 is TGTGCCATCAGCCTGGGACAGGGAAACTACAATGAGCAGTTCTTC. Amino acid sequence: CAISLGQGNYNEQFF.

The V and J genes are TRBV11-2 and TRBJ1-5; 7 positions match TRBD1. The CDR3 loop spans 14 amino acids. V dropped 5 bases and J dropped 4; count of bases not matched to a gene: 5. Germline CDR1 SGHAT, CDR2 FQNNGV. For the CDR3, the DNA is TGTGCCAGCAGCGCGATGACAGGGAATCAGCCCCAGCATTTT. Protein product: CASSAMTGNQPQHF.

The genes are TRBV5-1 and TRBJ2-2, with 9 bases matching TRBD1. The V gene end was trimmed by 0 bases and the J gene end by 6 bases; junction bases not matched to a gene: 3. Germline values: CDR1 SGHRS, CDR2 YFSETQ. This CDR3 region has 15 residues. In DNA, the CDR3 is TGCGCCAGCAGCTTGGGGGACAGGGAAGCCGGGGAGCTGTTTTTT. Translated, it gives CASSLGDREAGELFF. The complete variable domain, with remaining parts taken from reference TRBV5-1 and TRBJ2-2, reads KAGVTQTPRYLIKTRGQQVTLSCSPISGHRSVSWYQQTPGQGLQFLFEYFSETQRNKGNFPGRFSGRQFSNSRSEMNVSTLELGDSALYLCASSLGDREAGELFFGEGSRLTVL.

V usage is TRBV11-3 and J usage is TRBJ2-1, with 8 bases matching TRBD1. The CDR3 consists of 15 residues. J gave up 6 bases and V 1 base, and 5 bases lay outside the gene matches. In germline, CDR1 is SGHNT, CDR2 YENEEA. The CDR3 bases are TGTGCCAGCAGCTTAGGACAGGGGAGCCCCAATGAGCAGTTCTTC. Amino acid sequence: CASSLGQGSPNEQFF.

The chain combines TRBV7-3 with TRBJ2-5, with D uncertain. Trimming shortened V by 4 bases and J by 4 bases, and 10 bases separated the two germline ends. Germline CDR1 and CDR2: SGHTA and FQGTGA. The CDR3 runs to 13 residues. The CDR3 DNA is TGTGCCAGCAGCTGGGCTCGATCAGAGACCCAGTACTTC. Amino acid sequence: CASSWARSETQYF.

V is TRBV7-9 and J is TRBJ2-7, with D tentatively TRBD2 (6 bases). The germline V and J ends were trimmed by 5 bases and 0 bases, with 11 bases remaining between them. The germline gives CDR1 SEHNR, CDR2 FQNEAQ (reference sequence). The CDR3 is made up of 14 amino acids. CDR3 sequence (DNA): TGTGCCAGCAGCGGCGGGACCCGCTCCTACGAGCAGTACGTC. Translation gives CASSGGTRSYEQYV.

This clone has just one count. This chain connects TRBV7-3 to TRBJ1-1, with a weak D call TRBD1 (5 bases). Per the germline V gene, CDR1 is SGHTA and CDR2 is FQGTGA. The CDR3 runs to 17 residues. Trimming removed 4 bases from V and 5 bases from J, with 23 bases in between. The CDR3, as DNA: TGTGCCAGCAGCTCCGGCCCAGCCAGGGCTTTGGGGACTGAAGCTTTCTTT. As protein: CASSSGPARALGTEAFF.

The chain has TRBV4-1 and TRBJ1-1, with 11 bases matching TRBD1. The CDR3 covers 19 residues. The V segment lost 1 base and the J segment 1 base; nucleotides outside the gene matches: 11. Germline assignment: CDR1 MGHRA and CDR2 YSYEKL. Here the CDR3 DNA reads TGCGCCAGCAGCCAAGGAGCGGGGACAGGGGGTAAGGGGAACACTGAAGCTTTCTTT. Translation: CASSQGAGTGGKGNTEAFF.

The chain carries TRBV11-2 and TRBJ2-7, with 7 bases fitting TRBD1. The germline V gene has CDR1 SGHAT and CDR2 FQNNGV. After removal of 5 bases from V and 1 base from J, the junction contained 11 bases not matched to a gene. This CDR3 spans 16 amino acids. The CDR3 spells CASSPIRDSVSYEQYF. CDR3 in DNA: TGTGCCAGCAGCCCTATCCGGGACAGCGTATCCTACGAGCAGTACTTC.

The chain links TRBV5-1 to TRBJ1-2, with TRBD1 identical over 9 bases. CDR3 length equals 14 residues. The V gene end was trimmed by 4 bases and the J gene end by 8 bases; junction bases not matched to a gene: 9. Germline assignment: CDR1 SGHRS and CDR2 YFSETQ. CDR3 amino acids: CASSTAGTGIGYTF. The CDR3 DNA follows: TGCGCCAGCAGCACCGCGGGGACAGGGATCGGCTACACCTTC.